The next 19 T cell receptor beta chains were all read from a single sample in a study of T cells in Graves' hyperthyroidism and ophthalmopathy. RNA transcripts yielded amplified TCR beta CDR3 regions. The TCR CDR3 was amplified in a first-round RT-PCR using the HTBI primer set. Each CDR3 protein gets one entry after TCRdb re-called the multiplex PCR reads with MiXCR. In the table there are some 550,000 distinct CDR3 sequences, around 21% of which are singletons. The source material was blood. The receptors derive from a man younger than 35 with Graves' hyperthyroidism.

The chain couples TRBV12-3 or TRBV12-4 to TRBJ2-7; 10 nucleotides line up with TRBD2. This CDR3 contains 15 residues. With V trimmed by 5 bases and J by 5 bases, 9 bases remained unmatched. The CDR3 DNA reads as TGTGCCAGCAGTGCTCACCTAGCGGGAGTCGACGAGCAGTACTTC. Translation gives CASSAHLAGVDEQYF.

Many counts were recorded for this clonotype. This chain connects TRBV20-1 to TRBJ1-5, with D possibly being TRBD1 (5 bases). CDR3 length: 13 residues. V lost 6 bases to trimming and J lost 7 bases, with 16 bases between them. From germline, CDR1 is DFQATT and CDR2 SNEGSKA (reference sequence). The CDR3 protein is CSAQWQGGQPQHF. The CDR3 DNA reads TGCAGTGCCCAGTGGCAGGGCGGGCAGCCCCAGCATTTT.

The V gene is TRBV12-3 or TRBV12-4, the J gene TRBJ2-7, with 9 positions matching TRBD1. V shed 4 bases and J 6 bases; nucleotides not matched to a gene: 7. The CDR3 has 14 amino acids. The CDR3 protein is CASSSNRGLFEQYF. The CDR3 region has the DNA TGTGCCAGCAGTTCTAACAGGGGGCTCTTCGAGCAGTACTTC.

This clonotype was observed at least ten times. V and J are TRBV6-1 and TRBJ2-5; D is ambiguous. The CDR3 covers 14 residues. The germline gives CDR1 MNHNS, CDR2 SASEGT. V was pared by 6 bases and J by 4 bases, with 15 bases between. CDR3 residues: CASSTSDSSETQYF. CDR3 sequence (DNA): TGTGCCAGCAGCACCTCAGACTCTTCAGAGACCCAGTACTTC.

This clonotype was seen only a few times. Here the CDR3 reads CASSPSPSGANVLTF. The CDR3 region has the DNA TGTGCCAGCAGCCCCTCCCCCTCTGGGGCCAACGTCCTGACTTTC. J is TRBJ2-6 and V is TRBV9; D is ambiguous. The ends were cut back, 4 bases at V and 0 bases at J, with 8 bases in the middle. Germline values: CDR1 SGDLS, CDR2 YYNGEE. The CDR3 totals 15 residues.

This clonotype was seen a few times. The chain links TRBV19 to TRBJ2-2; possibly TRBD1 for D (6 bases). The CDR3 has 16 amino acids. V lost 8 bases, J lost 7 bases, and 23 bases lay in between. The germline V gene has CDR1 LNHDA and CDR2 SQIVND (reference sequence). The CDR3 bases are TGTGCCAGTTCCCCAAAGTGGGGGCAACAAGGCGGGGAGCTGTTTTTT. Translation: CASSPKWGQQGGELFF.

This clonotype was detected ten times or more. The conserved phenylalanine or tryptophan is not found at the CDR3 terminus, so this likely reflects a read error. V and J are TRBV12-3 or TRBV12-4 and TRBJ2-7; weak D call: TRBD2 (7 bases). The CDR3 spans 12 residues. V was clipped by 11 bases and J by 2 bases, with 13 bases between them. The CDR3 is CADRGAPYEQYL. In nucleotides, the CDR3 is TGTGCCGACCGGGGGGCTCCCTACGAGCAGTACCTC.

This chain joins TRBV20-1 and TRBJ2-5; D is possibly TRBD2 (5 bases). V lost 0 bases to trimming and J lost 1 base, with 12 bases between them. The CDR3 loop spans 15 amino acids. CDR1 is DFQATT and CDR2 is SNEGSKA in the germline V gene (reference sequence). The CDR3 loop reads CSARDMVEAQETQYF. The CDR3 bases are TGCAGTGCTAGAGATATGGTGGAGGCCCAAGAGACCCAGTACTTC.

Ten or more counts support this clonotype. The genes are TRBV28 and TRBJ1-2; 7 bases align to TRBD1. Germline V gene sequence: CDR1 MDHEN, CDR2 SYDVKM. CDR3 length: 15 amino acids. The trim removed 4 bases at V and 3 bases at J, leaving 8 bases unmatched. CDR3 coding DNA: TGTGCCAGCAGTTGGGGGGCAGGGGGGCACTATGGCTACACCTTC. It encodes CASSWGAGGHYGYTF.

The gene calls are TRBV28 and TRBJ1-5; no clear D. The germline V and J ends were trimmed by 5 bases and 5 bases, with 16 bases remaining between them. Germline V gene sequence: CDR1 MDHEN, CDR2 SYDVKM. CDR3 length equals 15 residues. Written as DNA, the CDR3 is TGTGCCAGCAGTCCAGCTGAGGGATTCTATCAGCCCCAGCATTTT. Its protein is CASSPAEGFYQPQHF.

On this clonotype: A much larger clonotype is one base distant, so this may be a read error. The chain joins TRBV2 to TRBJ1-1, with no clear D. With 8 bases removed from V and 6 bases from J, the gap between germline ends came to 7 bases. This CDR3 is built from 10 residues. Germline V gene data show CDR1 as SNHLY and CDR2 as FYNNEI. The CDR3 region is CASEESEAFF. The CDR3 DNA reads TGTGCCAGCGAAGAATCTGAAGCTTTCTTT.

In this sample, this clonotype turned up a few times. V usage is TRBV20-1 and J usage is TRBJ1-2, with D hard to call. The V gene lost 5 bases and the J gene lost 6 bases, with 16 bases spanning the gap. The germline CDR1 and CDR2 sequences are DFQATT and SNEGSKA (reference sequence). The CDR3 is 13 residues long. In nucleotides, the CDR3 is TGCAGTGCTGGCACAGTGCCCGACGATGGCTACACCTTC. Translated, it gives CSAGTVPDDGYTF.

This CDR3 reads CACIAGYEQYF. In nucleotides, the CDR3 is TGTGCCTGCATTGCGGGCTACGAGCAGTACTTC. This rearrangement joins TRBV6-1 to TRBJ2-7; perhaps TRBD2 as D (5 bases). Trimming stripped 11 bases from V and 3 bases from J, with 11 bases between. Germline V gene data show CDR1 as MNHNS and CDR2 as SASEGT. This CDR3 spans 11 amino acids.

This clonotype was recorded many times. This rearrangement joins TRBV6-5 to TRBJ1-1, with D uncertain. The CDR3 is 15 residues long. The V end was cut by 2 bases, the J end by 6 bases, with 16 bases between. Germline assignment: CDR1 MNHEY and CDR2 SVGAGI. CDR3 nucleotides: TGTGCCAGCAGTTACGGTCCGGGTTCGGGCGCTGAAGCTTTCTTT. Its translation is CASSYGPGSGAEAFF.

This CDR3 is CASIGQGAYSNQPQHF. In DNA, the CDR3 is TGTGCCAGCATAGGACAGGGAGCTTATAGCAATCAGCCCCAGCATTTT. The V and J genes are TRBV6-1 and TRBJ1-5; TRBD1 matches 8 bases. V trimming: 7 bases; J trimming: 0 bases; junction bases outside the gene matches: 8. The CDR3 is 16 residues long. CDR1 is MNHNS and CDR2 is SASEGT in the germline V gene.

This clonotype showed up many times. The genes are TRBV27 and TRBJ2-7, with a weak D call TRBD2 (6 bases). This CDR3 has 15 residues. V gave up 5 bases and J gave up 4 bases, with 18 bases separating them. Germline V gives CDR1 MNHEY, CDR2 SMNVEV (reference sequence). The chain's CDR3 is CASSLTRDQVYEQYF. The CDR3 DNA sequence: TGTGCCAGCAGTCTTACGCGGGACCAAGTTTACGAGCAGTACTTC.

This clonotype was counted many times. The chain recombines TRBV4-1 with TRBJ1-1; D ambiguous. The CDR3 sequence is 16 residues long. V lost 4 bases and J 4 bases, leaving 19 bases between the germline ends. The germline CDR1 and CDR2 sequences are MGHRA and YSYEKL. The CDR3 nucleotides read TGCGCCAGCAGCCTTAAGTCTACACCCTGGGGCACTGAAGCTTTCTTT. This translates into CASSLKSTPWGTEAFF.

This clonotype was detected many times. The chain uses TRBV27 and TRBJ1-2; D remains unclear. The CDR3 spans 16 residues. The germline V and J ends were trimmed by 0 bases and 0 bases, with 11 bases remaining between them. The germline gives CDR1 MNHEY, CDR2 SMNVEV (reference sequence). CDR3 region: CASSLSREGANYGYTF. The CDR3 DNA follows: TGTGCCAGCAGTTTATCTCGGGAGGGAGCTAACTATGGCTACACCTTC.

In its sample, this clonotype was seen many times. V is TRBV30 and J is TRBJ2-5; D not certain. Germline loops: CDR1 GTSNPN, CDR2 SVGIG (reference sequence). V was shortened by 8 bases and J by 5 bases, with 12 bases between the two germline ends. The CDR3 spans 11 residues. In DNA, the CDR3 is TGTGCCCGGTCACACCGGGAGACCCAGTACTTC. Encoded protein: CARSHRETQYF.